A selection of T cell receptor beta chains follows, all from one sample in a study of cytomegalovirus exposure and HLA in healthy donors. Sequencing used immunoSEQ multiplex PCR; TCRdb keeps in-frame clones, though not all of them. The repertoire includes roughly 230,000 clones, 90% of them detected once, and 3.1% sits in the top ten. The sequencing sample was made of PBMCs. The origin of the receptors is a woman in her thirties in good health and CMV-seronegative. CDR3s include the opening cysteine and the closing phenylalanine or tryptophan. The D gene is left open where the match is weak. Part of the rows lack a size; the others show once, few, many or a class for expanded clones.

TRBD2	TRBJ2-7	.	TRBV15	CATSGGLAGTYEQYF	TGTGCCACCAGCGGGGGACTAGCGGGAACCTACGAGCAGTACTTC
.	TRBJ1-2	.	TRBV7-2	CASSQAPYGYTF	TGTGCCAGCAGCCAGGCTCCTTATGGCTACACCTTC
.	TRBJ2-2	.	TRBV7-2	CASSLVGDGLFF	TGTGCCAGCAGCTTAGTCGGCGACGGGTTGTTTTTT
.	TRBJ1-5	.	TRBV28	CASGRQVSNQPQHF	TGTGCCAGCGGCAGACAGGTTAGCAATCAGCCCCAGCATTTT
TRBD1	TRBJ2-2	.	TRBV10-3	CAINPGQGGSVTGELFF	TGTGCCATCAATCCGGGACAGGGGGGATCGGTCACCGGGGAGCTGTTTTTT
.	TRBJ1-1	.	TRBV28	CASSEGGGAFF	TGTGCCAGCAGTGAGGGTGGGGGAGCTTTCTTT
TRBD2	TRBJ2-5	.	TRBV18	CASSPLRLERGQETQYF	TGTGCCAGCTCACCACTTAGACTGGAGCGGGGACAAGAGACCCAGTACTTC
.	TRBJ1-2	once	TRBV27	CASIHTGPYGYTF	TGTGCCAGCATTCACACAGGCCCCTATGGCTACACCTTC
.	TRBJ1-1	.	TRBV6-1	CASSDGGPTEAFF	TGTGCCAGCAGTGACGGGGGGCCCACTGAAGCTTTCTTT
.	TRBJ2-1	.	TRBV5-6	CASSFLRVDYNEQFF	TGTGCCAGCAGCTTCCTCCGAGTCGACTACAATGAGCAGTTCTTC
.	TRBJ2-1	.	TRBV5-4	CASSPPQKAYNEQFF	TGTGCCAGCAGCCCACCACAGAAAGCCTACAATGAGCAGTTCTTC
.	TRBJ2-3	.	TRBV18	CASSPLPTTDTQYF	TGTGCCAGCTCACCACTTCCTACCACAGATACGCAGTATTTT
TRBD1	TRBJ2-6	.	TRBV27	CASSLSGTGGRLDYSGANVLTF	TGTGCCAGCAGTTTATCGGGGACAGGGGGACGTCTAGACTACTCTGGGGCCAACGTCCTGACTTTC
TRBD1	TRBJ2-7	.	TRBV6-1	CAADRVGEQYF	TGTGCCGCCGACAGGGTAGGAGAGCAGTACTTC
TRBD2	TRBJ2-7	.	TRBV7-2	CASSLRAGEGYEQYF	TGTGCCAGCAGCTTACGGGCGGGAGAGGGCTACGAGCAGTACTTC
TRBD2	TRBJ2-2	.	TRBV6-5	CASSYGGGRVTGELFF	TGTGCCAGCAGTTACGGGGGCGGGAGGGTTACCGGGGAGCTGTTTTTT
TRBD1	TRBJ2-1	.	TRBV19	CASSPDQGAHNEQFF	TGTGCCAGTAGTCCCGACCAGGGGGCGCACAATGAGCAGTTCTTC
TRBD2	TRBJ2-1	.	TRBV7-9	CASTMSGSGNYNEQFF	TGTGCCAGCACCATGAGTGGGAGCGGGAACTACAATGAGCAGTTCTTC
TRBD2	TRBJ2-1	.	TRBV14	CASSLSFGLAGGEQFF	TGTGCCAGCAGCCTTTCCTTTGGACTAGCGGGAGGTGAGCAGTTCTTC
.	TRBJ2-7	.	TRBV19	CASTGGPSSYEQYF	TGTGCCAGTACGGGCGGCCCCAGCTCCTACGAGCAGTACTTC
.	TRBJ2-5	.	TRBV27	CASSLYGAVETQYF	TGTGCCAGCAGTTTGTATGGGGCGGTGGAGACCCAGTACTTC
.	TRBJ2-6	.	TRBV6-5	CASSYIFAGANVLTF	TGTGCCAGCAGTTACATTTTCGCTGGGGCCAACGTCCTGACTTTC
TRBD2	TRBJ2-1	.	TRBV7-9	CASSGNSGSSYNEQFF	TGTGCCAGCAGCGGAAATAGCGGGAGTAGCTACAATGAGCAGTTCTTC
.	TRBJ1-5	.	TRBV28	CASSLLLLLGVNSNQPQHF	TGTGCCAGCAGTTTATTACTTCTTCTTGGGGTGAATAGCAATCAGCCCCAGCATTTT
.	TRBJ2-3	once	TRBV29-1	CSVPPEGADTQYF	TGCAGCGTTCCCCCGGAGGGGGCAGATACGCAGTATTTT
.	TRBJ1-5	.	TRBV6-5	CASRPGPSQPQHF	TGTGCCAGCAGACCCGGACCAAGTCAGCCCCAGCATTTT
.	TRBJ2-3	few	TRBV6-5	CASSKKLESDTQYF	TGTGCCAGCAGTAAAAAACTGGAATCAGATACGCAGTATTTT
TRBD2	TRBJ2-7	.	TRBV5-4	CASSDDGTSGRGSYEQYF	TGTGCCAGCAGCGACGATGGGACTAGCGGGAGGGGCTCCTACGAGCAGTACTTC
.	TRBJ2-7	few	TRBV5-4	CASSFRGPWTYEQYF	TGTGCCAGCAGCTTCCGTGGACCCTGGACCTACGAGCAGTACTTC
.	TRBJ1-2	once	TRBV5-8	CASSPRTGSVYSYTF	TGTGCCAGCAGCCCACGAACAGGGTCGGTCTACAGCTACACCTTC
.	TRBJ2-3	.	TRBV27	CASSWGSSTDTQYF	TGTGCCAGCAGTTGGGGGTCTAGCACAGATACGCAGTATTTT
TRBD1	TRBJ2-7	.	TRBV4-2	CASSQVGQGMSYEQYF	TGTGCCAGCAGCCAAGTTGGACAGGGAATGTCCTACGAGCAGTACTTC
.	TRBJ2-7	.	TRBV4-3	CASSQGGCEQYF	TGCGCCAGCAGCCAAGGAGGATGCGAGCAGTACTTC
TRBD2	TRBJ2-1	.	TRBV4-3	CASSQVQAGGPYNEQFF	TGCGCCAGCAGCCAGGTCCAAGCGGGAGGGCCCTACAATGAGCAGTTCTTC
.	TRBJ2-5	.	TRBV7-9	CASSLEGSGMETQYF	TGTGCCAGCAGCTTAGAGGGCTCAGGGATGGAGACCCAGTACTTC
.	TRBJ2-3	.	TRBV27	CASSSYLTDTQYF	TGTGCCAGCAGTTCATACCTCACAGATACGCAGTATTTT
.	TRBJ2-5	few	TRBV5-1	CASSVIGGRYQETQYF	TGCGCCAGCTCCGTTATTGGGGGGCGGTACCAAGAGACCCAGTACTTC
TRBD1	TRBJ1-2	.	TRBV9	CASSVATGVLGYTF	TGTGCCAGCAGCGTAGCTACAGGGGTGCTTGGCTACACCTTC
.	TRBJ2-7	.	TRBV4-2	CASSQDKGYEQYF	TGTGCCAGCAGCCAAGATAAGGGATACGAGCAGTACTTC
.	TRBJ1-4	.	TRBV27	CASTKSRVSSNEKLFF	TGTGCCAGCACTAAAAGCAGGGTTTCGTCTAATGAAAAACTGTTTTTT
TRBD2	TRBJ2-5	.	TRBV4-2	CASSQETSGQETQYF	TGTGCCAGCAGCCAAGAGACTAGCGGGCAAGAGACCCAGTACTTC
TRBD1	TRBJ2-1	.	TRBV7-2	CASNRDRGSNEQFF	TGTGCCAGCAACCGGGACAGGGGGAGCAATGAGCAGTTCTTC
TRBD1	TRBJ1-1	.	TRBV2	CASSEGGTGRTEAFF	TGTGCCAGCAGTGAAGGGGGGACAGGGAGAACTGAAGCTTTCTTT
.	TRBJ1-1	.	TRBV30	CAWSDATALNTEAFF	TGTGCCTGGAGCGACGCGACAGCACTGAACACTGAAGCTTTCTTT
.	TRBJ2-2	.	TRBV27	CASSFVLGELFF	TGTGCCAGCAGTTTCGTTTTAGGGGAGCTGTTTTTT
.	TRBJ2-7	.	TRBV14	CASSQRSVYEQYF	TGTGCCAGCAGCCAAAGGTCTGTTTACGAGCAGTACTTC
TRBD2	TRBJ2-7	.	TRBV30	CAWSGLAGEEQYF	TGTGCCTGGAGTGGACTAGCGGGAGAGGAGCAGTACTTC
.	TRBJ2-2	once	TRBV11-2	CASSFPGLVTGELFF	TGTGCCAGCAGCTTCCCGGGGCTGGTCACCGGGGAGCTGTTTTTT
.	TRBJ2-2	.	TRBV7-2	CASSLASGELFF	TGTGCCAGCAGCTTGGCTTCAGGGGAGCTGTTTTTT
.	TRBJ2-7	.	TRBV9	CASSPRDSYEQYF	TGTGCCAGCAGCCCCCGGGACTCTTACGAGCAGTACTTC
.	TRBJ1-4	.	TRBV9	CASSVARFNEKLFF	TGTGCCAGCAGCGTAGCCCGGTTTAATGAAAAACTGTTTTTT
TRBD2	TRBJ2-7	.	TRBV6-1	CASRSVGLAGWEQYF	TGTGCCAGCAGGTCCGTTGGACTAGCGGGATGGGAGCAGTACTTC
.	TRBJ2-7	.	TRBV19	CASSMSLASHEQYF	TGTGCCAGTAGTATGTCCTTAGCTTCCCACGAGCAGTACTTC
TRBD1	TRBJ2-7	.	TRBV11-3	CASSLEPGQGAAYGADQYF	TGTGCCAGCAGCTTAGAGCCGGGACAGGGGGCCGCCTATGGTGCGGATCAGTACTTC